A selection of T cell receptor beta chains follows, all from one sample in a study of T cells in Graves' hyperthyroidism and ophthalmopathy. TCRdb passed the multiplex PCR reads through MiXCR, listing each CDR3 protein once. Here the sample spans around 700,000 distinct CDR3 sequences, over 15% being singletons. Specimen: blood. These receptors were collected from a woman aged 45-60 years with Graves' hyperthyroidism that later progressed to Graves' ophthalmopathy. CDR3s include the opening cysteine and the closing phenylalanine or tryptophan. Fields, in order: D gene, clone size, V gene, J gene, CDR3 protein, CDR3 DNA. A D gene is named only where the DNA matches it firmly. For some rows the clone size is stated as once, few or many, or as a class when expanded; others skip it.

TRBD1	many	TRBV6-5	TRBJ1-1	CASSYSPGGTEAFF	TGTGCCAGCAGTTACTCGCCAGGGGGAACTGAAGCTTTCTTT
TRBD1	NA	TRBV19	TRBJ1-2	CATDRGRGYTF	TGTGCCACCGACAGGGGACGTGGCTACACCTTC
NA	NA	TRBV11-1	TRBJ2-7	CASSSGPPGHTFSYEQYF	TGTGCCAGCAGCTCGGGGCCACCGGGACACACCTTCTCCTACGAGCAGTACTTC
TRBD1	many	TRBV6-1	TRBJ1-2	CASSELFGTGSYGYTF	TGTGCCAGCAGTGAATTGTTCGGGACAGGGAGCTATGGCTACACCTTC
NA	NA	TRBV20-1	TRBJ2-1	CSAEGGGSEQFF	TGCAGTGCTGAAGGTGGGGGGAGCGAGCAGTTCTTC
NA	NA	TRBV7-8	TRBJ2-3	CASSLSLTDTQYF	TGTGCCAGCAGCTTAAGTCTCACAGATACGCAGTATTTT
NA	few	TRBV25-1	TRBJ2-1	CASSVEGKNEQFF	TGTGCCAGCAGTGTGGAGGGGAAGAATGAGCAGTTCTTC
NA	NA	TRBV19	TRBJ1-6	CASSIPRHAALDNSPLHF	TGTGCCAGTAGTATTCCGCGCCACGCGGCTTTGGATAATTCACCCCTCCACTTT
NA	few	TRBV5-1	TRBJ2-1	CVSRAGTASYNEQFF	TGCGTCAGCAGGGCCGGGACCGCCTCCTACAATGAGCAGTTCTTC
NA	many	TRBV6-2/TRBV6-3	TRBJ2-5	CASSYTSYPLETQYF	TGTGCCAGCAGTTACACTAGCTACCCCCTAGAGACCCAGTACTTC
NA	few	TRBV6-9	TRBJ1-2	CASSYAMGSDYGYTF	TGTGCCAGCAGTTACGCCATGGGGTCTGACTATGGCTACACCTTC
NA	few	TRBV6-2/TRBV6-3	TRBJ2-1	CASSTGHEQFF	TGTGCCAGCAGTACCGGGCATGAGCAGTTCTTC
TRBD1	many	TRBV20-1	TRBJ2-3	CSARPGQGTDTQYF	TGCAGTGCTAGACCCGGACAGGGAACAGATACGCAGTATTTT
NA	many	TRBV9	TRBJ2-3	CASSGRDSTDTQYF	TGTGCCAGCAGCGGCCGCGACAGCACAGATACGCAGTATTTT
TRBD1	few	TRBV29-1	TRBJ2-7	CSVERQGESSYEQYF	TGCAGCGTTGAGAGACAGGGCGAAAGCTCCTACGAGCAGTACTTC
NA	NA	TRBV2	TRBJ1-5	CASSEAWGASNQPQHF	TGTGCCAGCAGTGAAGCTTGGGGGGCGAGCAATCAGCCCCAGCATTTT
TRBD2	many	TRBV5-1	TRBJ2-5	CASSSQPAGGQETQYF	TGCGCCAGCAGCTCCCAGCCAGCGGGGGGCCAAGAGACCCAGTACTTC
NA	NA	TRBV5-1	TRBJ1-1	CASSFYICSARDRGVDTEAFF	NA
NA	few	TRBV18	TRBJ1-2	CASSPASPGLSNYGYTF	TGTGCCAGCTCACCTGCCTCTCCGGGACTAAGTAACTATGGCTACACCTTC
NA	many	TRBV20-1	TRBJ2-1	CSAVRSTVNNEQFF	TGCAGTGCCGTCAGGTCCACCGTGAACAATGAGCAGTTCTTC
TRBD1	NA	TRBV29-1	TRBJ1-2	CSVEDPDRSGYTF	TGCAGCGTTGAAGATCCGGACAGGTCTGGCTACACCTTC
TRBD2	many	TRBV2	TRBJ2-5	CATTRGSQETQYF	TGTGCCACAACGCGGGGGTCTCAGGAGACCCAGTACTTC
NA	many	TRBV30	TRBJ2-6	CAWSVGGSGANVLTF	TGTGCCTGGAGTGTAGGGGGCTCTGGGGCCAACGTCCTGACTTTC
TRBD2	NA	TRBV10-3	TRBJ2-5	CAISESPAGGQETQYF	TGTGCCATCAGTGAGTCGCCAGCGGGGGGGCAAGAGACCCAGTACTTC
TRBD1	NA	TRBV19	TRBJ1-4	CASSDTGGLNEKLFF	TGTGCCAGTAGTGATACAGGGGGACTTAATGAAAAACTGTTTTTT
NA	few	TRBV10-3	TRBJ2-5	CAISEGEYQETQYF	TGTGCCATCAGTGAAGGGGAGTACCAAGAGACCCAGTACTTC
NA	many	TRBV7-9	TRBJ2-5	CASSPTLKETQYF	TGTGCCAGCTCACCAACCCTTAAAGAGACCCAGTACTTC
NA	few	TRBV29-1	TRBJ1-1	CSVEDSIIGTEAFF	TGCAGCGTTGAAGACTCCATTATTGGGACTGAAGCTTTCTTT
TRBD1	NA	TRBV5-6	TRBJ1-6	CASSSRVYWTGRNSPLHF	TGTGCCAGCAGCTCGCGAGTTTATTGGACAGGGAGGAATTCACCCCTCCACTTT
NA	NA	TRBV25-1	TRBJ1-2	CASRQAYGYTF	TGTGCCAGCAGACAGGCCTATGGCTACACCTTC
NA	many	TRBV7-6	TRBJ2-7	CASSSVVANEQYF	TGTGCCAGCAGCTCCGTGGTGGCTAACGAGCAGTACTTC
NA	NA	TRBV27	TRBJ2-5	CASSLESQETQYF	TGTGCCAGCAGTTTAGAATCCCAAGAGACCCAGTACTTC
NA	few	TRBV5-6	TRBJ2-1	CASSLWGAEVHNEQFF	TGTGCCAGCAGCTTGTGGGGGGCAGAAGTTCACAATGAGCAGTTCTTC
NA	many	TRBV2	TRBJ1-5	CASSEGRFINQPQHF	TGTGCCAGCAGTGAAGGCAGGTTTATTAATCAGCCCCAGCATTTT
NA	few	TRBV5-4	TRBJ1-2	CASVRGSESYGYTF	TGTGCCAGCGTACGGGGCTCCGAAAGCTATGGCTACACCTTC
TRBD2	once	TRBV7-2	TRBJ2-4	CASSGAGGIAKNIQYF	TGTGCCAGCAGTGGGGCCGGGGGGATAGCCAAAAACATTCAGTACTTC
NA	few	TRBV7-9	TRBJ1-4	CASGRATNEKLFF	TGTGCCAGCGGCAGGGCAACTAATGAAAAACTGTTTTTT
NA	few	TRBV9	TRBJ1-1	CASSPLFAEAFF	TGTGCCAGCAGCCCCCTCTTTGCTGAAGCTTTCTTT
NA	NA	TRBV5-6	TRBJ1-2	CASSLKGPGAINYGYTF	TGTGCCAGCAGCTTGAAAGGACCGGGGGCGATTAACTATGGCTACACCTTC
TRBD2	many	TRBV20-1	TRBJ2-7	CSVSFDKVTSGEQYF	TGCAGTGTATCATTTGACAAAGTCACTAGCGGCGAGCAGTACTTC
NA	many	TRBV2	TRBJ2-3	CASIFRGGVTDTQYF	TGTGCCAGCATTTTCAGGGGCGGGGTGACAGATACGCAGTATTTT
TRBD1	few	TRBV27	TRBJ2-4	CASSPTGTGNIQYF	TGTGCCAGCAGCCCTACAGGGACAGGTAACATTCAGTACTTC
NA	NA	TRBV4-2	TRBJ1-1	CASSQPTSIDTEAFF	TGTGCCAGCAGCCAACCCACCTCGATCGACACTGAAGCTTTCTTT
NA	many	TRBV7-2	TRBJ2-1	CASSPRDISYNEQFF	TGTGCCAGCAGCCCCCGGGACATATCCTACAATGAGCAGTTCTTC